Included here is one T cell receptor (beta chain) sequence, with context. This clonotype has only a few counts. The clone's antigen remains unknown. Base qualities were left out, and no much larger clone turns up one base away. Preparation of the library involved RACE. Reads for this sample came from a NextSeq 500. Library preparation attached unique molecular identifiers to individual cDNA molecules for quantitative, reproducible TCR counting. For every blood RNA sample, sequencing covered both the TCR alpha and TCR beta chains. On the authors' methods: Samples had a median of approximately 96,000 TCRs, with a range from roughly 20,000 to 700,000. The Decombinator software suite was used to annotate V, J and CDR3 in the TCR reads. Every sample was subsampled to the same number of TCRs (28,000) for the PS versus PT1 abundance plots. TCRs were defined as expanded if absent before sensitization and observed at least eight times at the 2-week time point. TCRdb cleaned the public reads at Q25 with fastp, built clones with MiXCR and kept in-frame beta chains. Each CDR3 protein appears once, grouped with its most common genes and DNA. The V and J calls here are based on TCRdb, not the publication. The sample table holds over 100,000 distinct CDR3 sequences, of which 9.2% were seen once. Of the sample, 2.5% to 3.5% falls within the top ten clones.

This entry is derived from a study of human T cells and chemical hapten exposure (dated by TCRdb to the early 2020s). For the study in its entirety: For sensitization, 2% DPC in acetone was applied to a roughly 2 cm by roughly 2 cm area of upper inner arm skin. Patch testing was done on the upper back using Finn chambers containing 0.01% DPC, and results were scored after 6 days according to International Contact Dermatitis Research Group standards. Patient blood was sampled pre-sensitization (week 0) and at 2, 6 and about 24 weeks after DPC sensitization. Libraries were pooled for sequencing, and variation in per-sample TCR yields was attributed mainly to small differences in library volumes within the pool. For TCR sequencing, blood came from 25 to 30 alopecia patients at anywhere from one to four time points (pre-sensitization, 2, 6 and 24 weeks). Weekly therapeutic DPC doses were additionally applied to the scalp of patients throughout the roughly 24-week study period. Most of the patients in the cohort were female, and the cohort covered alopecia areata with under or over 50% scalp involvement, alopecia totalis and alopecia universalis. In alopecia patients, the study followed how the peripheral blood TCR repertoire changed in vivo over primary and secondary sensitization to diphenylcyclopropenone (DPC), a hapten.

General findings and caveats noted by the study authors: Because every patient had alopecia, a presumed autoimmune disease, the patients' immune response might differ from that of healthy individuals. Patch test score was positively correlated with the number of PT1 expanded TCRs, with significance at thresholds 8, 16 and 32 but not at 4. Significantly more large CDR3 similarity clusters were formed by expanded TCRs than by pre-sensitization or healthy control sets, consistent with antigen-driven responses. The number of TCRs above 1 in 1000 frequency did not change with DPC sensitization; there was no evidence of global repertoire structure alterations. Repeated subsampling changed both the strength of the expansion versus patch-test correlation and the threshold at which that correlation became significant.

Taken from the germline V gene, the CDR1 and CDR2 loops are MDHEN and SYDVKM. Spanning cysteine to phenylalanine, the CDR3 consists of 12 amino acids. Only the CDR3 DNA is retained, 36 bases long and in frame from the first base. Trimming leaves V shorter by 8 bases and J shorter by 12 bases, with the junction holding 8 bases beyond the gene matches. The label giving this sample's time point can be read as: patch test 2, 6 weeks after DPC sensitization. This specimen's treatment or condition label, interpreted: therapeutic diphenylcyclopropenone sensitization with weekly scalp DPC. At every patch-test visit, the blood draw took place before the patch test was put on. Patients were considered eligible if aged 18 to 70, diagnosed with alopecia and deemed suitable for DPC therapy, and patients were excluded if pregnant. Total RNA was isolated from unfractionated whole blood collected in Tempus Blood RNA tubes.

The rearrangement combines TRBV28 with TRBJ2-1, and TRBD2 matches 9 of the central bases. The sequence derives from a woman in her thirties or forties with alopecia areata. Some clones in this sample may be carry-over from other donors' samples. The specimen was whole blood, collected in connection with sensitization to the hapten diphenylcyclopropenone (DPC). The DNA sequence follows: TGTGCCAGCGGAGTCCAAGCGGGAGGGCAGTTCTTC. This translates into CASGVQAGGQFF. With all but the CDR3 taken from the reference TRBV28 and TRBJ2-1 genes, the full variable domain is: DVKVTQSSRYLVKRTGEKVFLECVQDMDHENMFWYRQDPGLGLRLIYFSYDVKMKEKGDIPEGYSVSREKKERFSLILESASTNQTSMYLCASGVQAGGQFFGPGTRLTVL.